This TCR beta chain emerged from a study of blood T cell repertoires in COVID-19. Study at large: Material from acute and convalescent COVID-19 was sourced from the United States, Italy and Spain. PBMCs, B-cell-depleted T cells, or T cells provided the cDNA or gDNA that made up the material.

Authors' analysis steps: By means of reference gene primer amplification, nucleated cell counts were estimated. Sequenced by immunoSEQ multiplex PCR; TCRdb stores in-frame clones only, minus some. That table furnishes V, J and clone size, whereas the DNA furnished D and trimming. The sample records around 150,000 clones, 82% being singletons. Patients at the Seattle site were enrolled during active infection and followed longitudinally. Deletions cut 4 bases from V and 0 bases from J, with 10 bases between. This CDR3 comprises 15 residues. Germline assignment: CDR1 SGHAT and CDR2 FQNNGV. Sequenced sample: peripheral blood. This sequence was found in a woman aged 35 to 49 with COVID-19, enrolled during active disease. This sequence joins TRBV11-2 and TRBJ1-5; D perhaps matches TRBD1 (6 bases). The CDR3 region has the DNA TGTGCCAGCAGCTCAGGGGTACTTAGCAATCAGCCCCAGCATTTT. As protein: CASSSGVLSNQPQHF.